This T cell receptor beta chain was obtained from a study of T cell changes during pregnancy in multiple sclerosis. The CDR3 length is 16 residues. Deletions cut 4 bases from V and 1 base from J, with 17 bases between. Germline assignment: CDR1 MDHEN and CDR2 SYDVKM. Profiling relied on immunoSEQ multiplex PCR, and the TCRdb table lists in-frame clones only, not all of them. The data show roughly 31,000 clones, roughly nine tenths seen once. V is TRBV28 and J is TRBJ2-7; tentatively, D is TRBD1 (6 bases). The source is a female donor with multiple sclerosis, enrolled in a pregnancy study. The material was CD8+ T cells from peripheral blood mononuclear cells, obtained before pregnancy. CDR3 amino acids: CASSSSPGGSSYEQYF. The CDR3 DNA is TGTGCCAGCAGTTCCTCCCCTGGGGGCTCATCCTACGAGCAGTACTTC.